This TCR beta chain is drawn from a study of response to subunit inactivated influenza vaccine. Findings and limits, study-wide: Each seasonal influenza vaccination recruits few new T cells, the authors suggested.

TCRdb redid the calling of the RT-PCR reads with MiXCR, one entry per CDR3 protein. The data hold about 480,000 distinct CDR3 sequences, with 13% observed a single time. This clonotype was counted only a few times. The antigen is not known. The sequencing used PBMCs from blood, collected 40 to 50 days after vaccination. The clonotype originates from a man in his forties or fifties who received an inactivated influenza vaccine.

CDR3 sequence (DNA): TGCAGTGCTAGAGAGACGCGGGGGAGAAATTCACCCCTCCACTTT. Translated, it gives CSARETRGRNSPLHF. The genes are TRBV20-1 and TRBJ1-6, with D perhaps TRBD1 (5 bases). Germline CDR1 and CDR2: DFQATT and SNEGSKA (reference sequence). Trimming took 0 bases from V and 7 from J, leaving 13 bases between them. There are 15 residues in the CDR3.